By proportion, the clone carrying this TCR beta chain is medium-sized (0.01 to 0.1%). The antigen is not known. The data were taken from a study of cytomegalovirus exposure and HLA in healthy donors. The CDR3 length is 16 residues. Germline assignment: CDR1 LGHNA and CDR2 YNFKEQ. Trimming took 0 bases from V and 3 from J, leaving 12 bases between them. The study, taken as a whole, reports: Later on, a genetic analysis was performed. It linked a missense variant in DCLRE1C with V- and J-gene trimming of TCR beta. Researchers counted around 160 TCR beta chains as cytomegalovirus-associated. With further analysis later on, most CMV-associated TCR beta chains appeared HLA-restricted.

The PCR made use of 60 Vbeta and 13 Jbeta primers. The assay was immunoSEQ multiplex PCR, and TCRdb's table has in-frame clones only and misses some. There are 85,000 to 130,000 clones in the sample; 65% to 90% occur only once, and 0.9% to 1.5% lies in the top ten. What was sequenced was PBMCs. The chain carries TRBV4-2 and TRBJ1-3; the D gene is possibly TRBD1 (6 bases). This receptor was obtained from a woman under 30 in good health and CMV-seronegative. This CDR3 reads CASSQDTGGGGNTIYF. The CDR3, as DNA: TGTGCCAGCAGCCAAGACACGGGGGGCGGTGGAAACACCATATATTTT.